The source of this TCR beta chain is a study of monozygotic twins with inflammatory bowel disease. From the 5' RACE reads, TCRdb lists one entry per CDR3 protein and no DNA. The table for this sample gives some 200,000 distinct CDR3 sequences. Sequencing was done on a sample of blood. The clonotype originates from a human donor with ulcerative colitis or Crohn's disease, or a healthy co-twin of an affected twin (not recorded which).

This CDR3 is CASSAADRAHGEYF. The V and J genes are TRBV10-2 and TRBJ2-7; TCRdb lists TRBD1, though no DNA is available to test this call. CDR3 length equals 14 residues. CDR1 and CDR2 (germline): WSHSY, SAAADI.